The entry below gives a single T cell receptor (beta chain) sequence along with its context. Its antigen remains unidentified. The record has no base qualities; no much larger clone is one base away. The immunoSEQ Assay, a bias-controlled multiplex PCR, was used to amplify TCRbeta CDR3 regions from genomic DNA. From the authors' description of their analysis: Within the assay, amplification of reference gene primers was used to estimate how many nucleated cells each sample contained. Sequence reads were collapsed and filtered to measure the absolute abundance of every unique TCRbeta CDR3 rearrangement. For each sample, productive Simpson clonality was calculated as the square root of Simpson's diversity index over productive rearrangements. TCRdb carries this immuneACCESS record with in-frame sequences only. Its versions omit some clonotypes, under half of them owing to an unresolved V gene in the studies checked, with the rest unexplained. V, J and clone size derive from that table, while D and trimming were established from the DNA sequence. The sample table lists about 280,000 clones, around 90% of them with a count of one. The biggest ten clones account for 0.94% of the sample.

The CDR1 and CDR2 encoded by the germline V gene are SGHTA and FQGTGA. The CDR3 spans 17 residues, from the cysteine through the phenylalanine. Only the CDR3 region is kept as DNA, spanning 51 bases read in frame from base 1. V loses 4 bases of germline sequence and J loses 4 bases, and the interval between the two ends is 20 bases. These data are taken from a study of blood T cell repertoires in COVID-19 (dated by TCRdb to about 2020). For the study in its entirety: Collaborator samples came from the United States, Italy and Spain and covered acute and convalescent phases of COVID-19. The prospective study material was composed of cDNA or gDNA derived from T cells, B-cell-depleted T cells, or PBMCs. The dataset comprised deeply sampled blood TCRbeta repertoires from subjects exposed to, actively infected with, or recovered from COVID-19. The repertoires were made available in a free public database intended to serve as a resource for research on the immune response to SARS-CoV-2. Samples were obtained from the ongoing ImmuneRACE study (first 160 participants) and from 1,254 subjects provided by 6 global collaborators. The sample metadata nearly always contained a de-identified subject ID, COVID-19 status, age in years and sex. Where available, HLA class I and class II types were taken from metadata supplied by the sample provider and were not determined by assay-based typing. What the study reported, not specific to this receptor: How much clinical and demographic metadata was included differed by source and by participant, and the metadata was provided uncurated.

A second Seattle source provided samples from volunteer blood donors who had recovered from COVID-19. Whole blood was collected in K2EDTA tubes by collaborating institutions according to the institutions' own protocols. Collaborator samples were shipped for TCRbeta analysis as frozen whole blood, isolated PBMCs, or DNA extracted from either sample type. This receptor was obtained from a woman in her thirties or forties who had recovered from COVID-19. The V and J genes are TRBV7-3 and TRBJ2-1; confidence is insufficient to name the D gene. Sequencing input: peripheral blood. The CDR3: CASSSSVGPPIYNEQFF. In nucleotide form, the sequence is TGTGCCAGCAGCTCCAGCGTAGGCCCCCCTATATACAATGAGCAGTTCTTC.